The 11 T cell receptor beta chains reported below all come from one sample, sequenced in a study of beta chain features in type 1 diabetes. Whole-study findings and limits: Type 1 diabetes patients had TCRB CDR3s that were shorter (moderately but significantly so) in all four CD4+ subsets.

No cognate antigen is known for these TCRs. The investigators reverse transcribed all of the isolated RNA, so they sequenced expressed TCRB transcripts. Method: immunoSEQ multiplex PCR; TCRdb's copy keeps in-frame clones and lacks some. The table includes a few hundred thousand clones, over 11% detected once. Sequencing was performed on naive CD4+ T cells from blood. These TCRs come from a man in his thirties or forties with type 1 diabetes.

The table lists this clone with a few counts. The V call is TRBV28, the J call TRBJ1-2; D ambiguous. Germline lookup yields CDR1 MDHEN and CDR2 SYDVKM. V was cut by 5 bases and J by 1 base, with 8 bases left in between. The CDR3 is 13 amino acids. CDR3 sequence (DNA): TGTGCCAGCAGTGTTCGGGTTAACTATGGCTACACCTTC. This translates into CASSVRVNYGYTF.

The rearrangement links TRBV4-1 to TRBJ2-2, with D tentatively TRBD2 (5 bases). Germline CDR1 is MGHRA and CDR2 is YSYEKL. Trimming removed 0 bases at V and 3 bases at J, with 11 bases between. This CDR3 contains 16 residues. The CDR3 DNA sequence: TGCGCCAGCAGCCAAGAGACCCGCGGGTACACCGGGGAGCTGTTTTTT. Amino acids: CASSQETRGYTGELFF.

This chain uses TRBV2 with TRBJ2-7; 9 bases are shared with TRBD1. The CDR3 has 15 amino acids. The V and J ends lost 5 bases and 5 bases, in that order; junction bases with no gene match: 10. Germline V gene data show CDR1 as SNHLY and CDR2 as FYNNEI. CDR3: CASSPRGQGFNEQYF. The CDR3, as DNA: TGTGCCAGCAGTCCCAGGGGACAGGGATTCAACGAGCAGTACTTC.

V and J are TRBV9 and TRBJ1-1; D may be TRBD1 (5 bases). CDR1 is SGDLS, CDR2 YYNGEE, per germline. Trimming took off 0 bases at V and 1 base at J, with 13 bases between the two ends. CDR3 length equals 16 residues. CDR3 protein: CASSVGGGGTNTEAFF. The CDR3 DNA follows: TGTGCCAGCAGCGTAGGGGGCGGGGGGACGAACACTGAAGCTTTCTTT.

This clone was detected a few times. V is TRBV7-2 and J is TRBJ1-1; 8 bases line up with TRBD1. V lost 5 bases, J lost 5 bases, and 7 bases stayed unmatched. Germline loops: CDR1 SGHTA, CDR2 FQGNSA. This CDR3 comprises 14 residues. The DNA for the CDR3 is TGTGCCAGCAGCAGGACAGGGAGGGTGACTGAAGCTTTCTTT. The encoded protein is CASSRTGRVTEAFF.

V gene TRBV5-4 combines with J gene TRBJ1-4; possibly TRBD1 for D (6 bases). V was shortened by 7 bases and J by 4 bases, with 14 bases between the two germline ends. Per germline, CDR1 SGHNT and CDR2 YYREEE (reference sequence). This CDR3 is 14 amino acids long. The CDR3 sequence is CASSLGGRNEKLFF. CDR3 sequence (DNA): TGTGCCAGCTCACTCGGGGGGCGTAATGAAAAACTGTTTTTT.

The V and J genes are TRBV4-3 and TRBJ2-2; 9 bases line up with TRBD2. V was clipped by 1 base and J by 8 bases; unmatched bases: 8. The germline CDR1 and CDR2 sequences are LGHNA and YSLEER. This CDR3 is 16 amino acids long. The DNA for the CDR3 is TGCGCCAGCAGCCAAGCCGGCGGGAGGGCTTCGGGGGAGCTGTTTTTT. It translates to CASSQAGGRASGELFF.

CDR3 loop: CASSLVRQANQPQHF. The CDR3 DNA is TGTGCCAGCAGCTTAGTTCGGCAGGCCAATCAGCCCCAGCATTTT. This chain joins TRBV7-2 and TRBJ1-5; D remains unclear. The CDR3 covers 15 residues. Germline V gene data show CDR1 as SGHTA and CDR2 as FQGNSA. The V gene lost 1 base and the J gene lost 3 bases, with 10 bases spanning the gap.

The chain carries TRBV9 and TRBJ1-2; TRBD1 matches 7 bases. This CDR3 has 13 amino acids. J gave up 5 bases and V 4 bases, and 5 bases lay outside the gene matches. Germline V gives CDR1 SGDLS, CDR2 YYNGEE. The CDR3 sequence is CASSQGTEYGYTF. For the CDR3, the DNA is TGTGCCAGCAGCCAAGGGACAGAGTATGGCTACACCTTC.

The V call is TRBV5-6, the J call TRBJ2-5; perhaps TRBD1 as D (5 bases). The CDR3 is 13 amino acids. Per germline, CDR1 SGHDT and CDR2 YYEEEE. V dropped 4 bases and J dropped 2 bases, with 9 bases sitting between them. This CDR3 reads CASSRTYQETQYF. The CDR3 DNA reads as TGTGCCAGCAGCCGGACATATCAAGAGACCCAGTACTTC.

In this sample, this clone turned up a few times. The chain couples TRBV18 to TRBJ2-2; tentative D call: TRBD2 (6 bases). The V gene lost 1 base and the J gene lost 1 base, with 10 bases spanning the gap. The V gene's germline CDR1 is KGHSH and CDR2 LQKENI. CDR3 length: 16 amino acids. In DNA, the CDR3 is TGTGCCAGCTCACCACGGGCGGGACGGAACACCGGGGAGCTGTTTTTT. As protein: CASSPRAGRNTGELFF.